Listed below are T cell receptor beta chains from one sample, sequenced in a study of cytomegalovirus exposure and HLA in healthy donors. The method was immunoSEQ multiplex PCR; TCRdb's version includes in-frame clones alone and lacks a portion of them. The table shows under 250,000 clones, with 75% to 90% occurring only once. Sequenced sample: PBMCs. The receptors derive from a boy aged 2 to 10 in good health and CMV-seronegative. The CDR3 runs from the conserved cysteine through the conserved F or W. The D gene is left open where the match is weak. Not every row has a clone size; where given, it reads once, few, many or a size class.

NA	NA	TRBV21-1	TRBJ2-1	TGTGCCAGCAGCAAAGCCTCTCATGAGCAGTTCTTC	CASSKASHEQFF
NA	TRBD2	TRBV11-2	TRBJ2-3	TGTGCCAGCAGCCCGACTAGCTTGGACCCAGATACGCAGTATTTT	CASSPTSLDPDTQYF
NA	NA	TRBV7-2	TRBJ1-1	TGTGCCAGCAGCTTCTGGGGGGACGGTGAAGCTTTCTTT	CASSFWGDGEAFF
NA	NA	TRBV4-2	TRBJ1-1	TGTGCCAGCAGCCAACCCTACACCAGCGGCACTGAAGCTTTCTTT	CASSQPYTSGTEAFF
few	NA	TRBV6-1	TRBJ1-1	TGTGCCAGCAGTGCCCCGACAGATTTGAACACTGAAGCTTTCTTT	CASSAPTDLNTEAFF
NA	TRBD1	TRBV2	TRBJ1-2	TGTGCCAGCAGCGAACAACAGGGGAGATATGGCTACACCTTC	CASSEQQGRYGYTF
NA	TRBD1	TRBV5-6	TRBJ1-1	TGTGCCAGCAGCTTGGTCTACAGGGGGGCCATTGGGGCCACTGAAGCTTTCTTT	CASSLVYRGAIGATEAFF
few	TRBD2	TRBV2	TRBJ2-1	TGTGCCAGCAGAGCCACTAGCGGGGGGTATTTTGAGCAGTTCTTC	CASRATSGGYFEQFF
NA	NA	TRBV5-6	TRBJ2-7	TGTGCCAGCAGCTTGGGGAGCGAGTACGAGCAGTACTTC	CASSLGSEYEQYF
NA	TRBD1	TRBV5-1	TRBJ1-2	TGCGCCAGCAGCGCGACAGGGGACTTTCCCTTATTTAACTATGGCTACACCTTC	CASSATGDFPLFNYGYTF
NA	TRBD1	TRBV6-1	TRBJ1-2	TGTGCCAGCAGACAGGGGAACTATGGCTACACCTTC	CASRQGNYGYTF
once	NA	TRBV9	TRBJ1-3	TGTGCCAGCAGCGTTACGACCGGGACACACGGCTCTGGAAACACCAAATATTTT	CASSVTTGTHGSGNTKYF
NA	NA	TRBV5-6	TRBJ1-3	TGTGCCAGCAGCTTGATTTCAGCGGGTAACACCATATATTTT	CASSLISAGNTIYF
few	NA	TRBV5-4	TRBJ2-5	TGTGCCAGCAGCCTTACAAGCCAAGAGACCCAGTACTTC	CASSLTSQETQYF
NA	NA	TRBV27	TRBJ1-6	TGTGCCAGCAGTTTACTGGGCGGGGGAAATTCACCCCTCCACTTT	CASSLLGGGNSPLHF
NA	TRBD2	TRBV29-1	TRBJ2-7	TGCAGCGTCGCTCCCGGGACTAGCGTGTACGAGCAGTACTTC	CSVAPGTSVYEQYF
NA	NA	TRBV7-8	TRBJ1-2	TGTGCCAGCAGCTCGGAGGGAATACATGGCTACACCTTC	CASSSEGIHGYTF
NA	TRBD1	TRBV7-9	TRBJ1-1	TGTGCCAGCAGCGCCCCGAGAGTCGGGACAGGGTTCGGGAACACTGAAGCTTTCTTT	CASSAPRVGTGFGNTEAFF
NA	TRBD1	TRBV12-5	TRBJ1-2	TGTGCTAGTGGGCAAACCGGGACAGGGGATGGCTACACCTTC	CASGQTGTGDGYTF
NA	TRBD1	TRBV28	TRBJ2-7	TGTGCCAGCAGTTTATCTGACAGGGTGCGGGAGCAGTACTTC	CASSLSDRVREQYF
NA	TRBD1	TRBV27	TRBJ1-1	TGTGCCAGCAGTCTGAACACAGGGGGTACTGAAGCTTTCTTT	CASSLNTGGTEAFF
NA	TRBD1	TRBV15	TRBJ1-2	TGTGCCACCAGCCGCCGACAGGGTAGCTATGGCTACACCTTC	CATSRRQGSYGYTF
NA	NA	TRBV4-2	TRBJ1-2	TGTGCCAGCAGCCAAGATGCAGGGACTCTTGGTCCCCATGGTCAGGTATGCTATGGCTACACCTTC	CASSQDAGTLGPHGQVCYGYTF
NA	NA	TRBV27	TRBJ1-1	TGTGCCAGCAGCCAGGGTGGGACTGAAGCTTTCTTT	CASSQGGTEAFF
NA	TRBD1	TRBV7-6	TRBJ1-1	TGTGCCAGCAGCTTGGCTCCGGGACAGGGGGCGTTTGAAGCTTTCTTT	CASSLAPGQGAFEAFF
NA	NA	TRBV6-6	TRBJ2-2	TGTGCCAGCAGTCCAAACGGGGAGCTGTTTTTT	CASSPNGELFF
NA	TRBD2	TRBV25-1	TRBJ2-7	TGTGCCAGCAGTACTTCCCCGGGGGCGGGAGGGGACGAGCAGTACTTC	CASSTSPGAGGDEQYF
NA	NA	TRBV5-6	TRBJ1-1	TGTGCCAGCAGCTTGGCCCTCAGTGAAGCTTTCTTT	CASSLALSEAFF
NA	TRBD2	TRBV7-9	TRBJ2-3	TGTGCCAGCAGCTTAGCGGTGCTAGCGGGGGGGCCAGGCACAGATACGCAGTATTTT	CASSLAVLAGGPGTDTQYF
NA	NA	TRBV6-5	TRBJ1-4	TGTGCCAGCAGCCTATACAGTGGGAGGAATGAAAAACTGTTTTTT	CASSLYSGRNEKLFF
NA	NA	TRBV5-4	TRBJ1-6	TGTGCCAGCAGCCGAACATACAATTCACCCCTCCACTTT	CASSRTYNSPLHF
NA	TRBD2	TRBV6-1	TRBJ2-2	TGTGCCAGCAGCGGACTAGCGGGAGACGCCGGGGAGCTGTTTTTT	CASSGLAGDAGELFF
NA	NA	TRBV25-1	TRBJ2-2	TGTGCCAGCTCCCCCCAGGACAGCAACACCGGGGAGCTGTTTTTT	CASSPQDSNTGELFF
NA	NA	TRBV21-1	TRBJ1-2	TGTGCCAGCAGCATTACCGACAGAGCGTATGGTGGCTACACCTTC	CASSITDRAYGGYTF
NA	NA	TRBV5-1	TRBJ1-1	TGCGCCAGCAGCTCGACAAGAAACACTGAAGCCTTCTTT	CASSSTRNTEAFF
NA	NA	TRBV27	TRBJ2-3	TGTGCCAGCAGTTTTTCGGGGGATACGCAGTATTTT	CASSFSGDTQYF
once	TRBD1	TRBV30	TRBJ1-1	TGTGCCTGGACGTGGACAGGGAACACTGAAGCTTTCTTT	CAWTWTGNTEAFF
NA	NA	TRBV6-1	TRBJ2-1	TGTGCCAGCAGCGTACTAGCTTCTCACAATGAGCAGTTCTTC	CASSVLASHNEQFF
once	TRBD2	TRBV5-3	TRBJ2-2	TGTGCCAGAAGCTTGGGACTAGCGGGAGGAGAGCGGACCGGGGAGCTGTTTTTT	CARSLGLAGGERTGELFF
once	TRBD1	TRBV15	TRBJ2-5	TGTGCCACCAGCAGGGCCTTCGGACAGGGGGCCCGAGAGACCCAGTACTTC	CATSRAFGQGARETQYF
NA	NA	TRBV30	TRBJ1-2	TGTGCCTGGAGTGGCCCGGGCCGTGTGAGGGACTATGGCTACACCTTC	CAWSGPGRVRDYGYTF
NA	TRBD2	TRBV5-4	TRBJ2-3	TGTGCCAGCAGCGTTCTAGCGGGGGTCCTCCCCTTCACAGATACGCAGTATTTT	CASSVLAGVLPFTDTQYF
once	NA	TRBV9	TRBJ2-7	TGTGCCAGCAGCGTAGAAACGAGCTCCTACGAGCAGTACTTC	CASSVETSSYEQYF
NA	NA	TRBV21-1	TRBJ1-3	TGTGCCAGCAGCCCCTCGGCAGGGGGCAAGGACACCATATATTTT	CASSPSAGGKDTIYF
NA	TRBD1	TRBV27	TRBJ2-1	TGTGCCAGCAGTCTTTATCTACAGGGGGCGGGTGAGCAGTTCTTC	CASSLYLQGAGEQFF
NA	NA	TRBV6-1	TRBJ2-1	TGTGCCAGCAGTGAATACCAGGGGCTATACAATGAGCAGTTCTTC	CASSEYQGLYNEQFF
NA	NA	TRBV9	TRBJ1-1	TGTGCCAGCAGCGTAGATGGTCTGGGGGCGGAAGCTTTCTTT	CASSVDGLGAEAFF
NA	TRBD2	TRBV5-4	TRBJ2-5	TGTGCCAGCAGTCCGGGACTAGCGGGAGCGGAGACCCAGTACTTC	CASSPGLAGAETQYF
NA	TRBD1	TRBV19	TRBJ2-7	TGTGCCAGTACCCAGGGACAGGGTAATAACGAGCAGTACTTC	CASTQGQGNNEQYF
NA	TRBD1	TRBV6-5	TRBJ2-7	TGTGCCAGCAGTTACCACAGGGGTGAGGACGAGCAGTACTTC	CASSYHRGEDEQYF
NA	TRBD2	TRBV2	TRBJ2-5	TGTGCCAGCATAGGGACTAGCGGGACGGGTGAGCAGTACTTC	CASIGTSGTGEQYF
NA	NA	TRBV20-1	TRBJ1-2	TGCAGTGCTATAGGAGCCTATGGCTACACCTTC	CSAIGAYGYTF